A selection of T cell receptor beta chains follows, all from one sample in a study of identical twins. TCRdb redid the calling of the 5' RACE reads with MiXCR, one entry per CDR3 protein. Among some 230,000 distinct CDR3 sequences listed, roughly 7.1% were seen once. These data were also reused for a study on T cells expressing NK-cell markers.

Sequencing input: CD8+ T cells sorted from blood. Receptors originate from a woman aged 18-29 years in good health. The CDR3 runs from the conserved cysteine through the conserved F or W. D genes are given only for firm matches. Not all rows give a size; the values are once, few, many and, for expanded clones, a class.

j_gene	v_gene	abundance	d_gene	CDR3aa	CDR3nt
TRBJ2-5	TRBV12-3/TRBV12-4	many	-	CASRTLQGSETQYF	TGTGCCAGCAGGACGCTGCAGGGCTCGGAGACCCAGTACTTC
TRBJ2-4	TRBV7-8	many	-	CASSPTATGWKNIQYF	TGTGCCAGCAGCCCTACGGCAACAGGGTGGAAAAACATTCAGTACTTC
TRBJ1-2	TRBV25-1	-	-	CASSPQSGRPNGYTF	TGTGCCAGCAGTCCCCAATCGGGCAGACCGAATGGCTACACCTTC
TRBJ2-7	TRBV6-1	many	TRBD2	CASSEGTSDYEQYF	TGTGCCAGCAGTGAAGGGACTAGCGACTACGAGCAGTACTTC
TRBJ2-3	TRBV5-1	-	-	CASSQPGRARTDTQYF	TGCGCCAGCAGCCAACCCGGACGGGCGCGCACAGATACGCAGTATTTT
TRBJ2-1	TRBV10-2	-	TRBD2	CASSSSGGQTYNEQFF	TGCGCCAGCAGTTCTAGCGGGGGTCAAACCTACAATGAGCAGTTCTTC
TRBJ2-2	TRBV6-1	many	-	CASSPLSAAGELFF	TGTGCCAGCAGTCCCCTTTCGGCAGCCGGGGAGCTGTTTTTT
TRBJ2-3	TRBV6-5	-	-	CASSFAGSSTDTQYF	TGTGCCAGCAGTTTTGCCGGGAGTAGCACAGATACGCAGTATTTT
TRBJ2-2	TRBV6-4	many	TRBD2	CASSALADNTGELFF	TGTGCCAGCAGTGCTCTAGCGGATAACACCGGGGAGCTGTTTTTT
TRBJ1-2	TRBV7-2	many	-	CASSLEENYGYTF	TGTGCCAGCAGCTTAGAGGAAAACTATGGCTACACCTTC
TRBJ2-1	TRBV27	many	TRBD2	CASSFGTRTSNEQFF	TGTGCCAGCAGCTTTGGGACTAGGACTTCGAATGAGCAGTTCTTC
TRBJ2-1	TRBV15	many	-	CATSGISGQPYNEQFF	TGTGCCACCAGCGGAATAAGCGGCCAGCCCTACAATGAGCAGTTCTTC
TRBJ1-1	TRBV12-3/TRBV12-4	few	-	CASGAPGWGEAFF	TGTGCCAGCGGCGCCCCGGGGTGGGGTGAAGCTTTCTTT
TRBJ2-1	TRBV11-2	many	-	CASHHKGGSSYNEQFF	TGTGCCAGCCACCATAAAGGGGGGAGCTCCTACAATGAGCAGTTCTTC
TRBJ2-1	TRBV12-3/TRBV12-4	many	-	CASSTAGPYNEQFF	TGTGCCAGCAGTACAGCGGGTCCCTACAATGAGCAGTTCTTC
TRBJ1-1	TRBV5-1	-	TRBD1	CASSWTGANTEAFF	TGCGCCAGCAGCTGGACAGGGGCGAACACTGAAGCTTTCTTT
TRBJ2-2	TRBV27	few	TRBD2	CASSRPPSGRINTGELFF	TGTGCCAGCAGTCGCCCTCCTAGCGGGCGGATAAACACCGGGGAGCTGTTTTTT
TRBJ1-5	TRBV20-1	-	-	CSARGTLHQPQHF	TGCAGTGCTAGAGGGACACTTCATCAGCCCCAGCATTTT
TRBJ2-7	TRBV11-2	few	TRBD1	CASSPSRTGHYEQYF	TGTGCCAGCAGCCCAAGTCGGACAGGGCACTACGAGCAGTACTTC
TRBJ2-1	TRBV12-3/TRBV12-4	many	TRBD2	CASRTNVAGGSNNEQFF	TGTGCCAGCAGGACGAATGTAGCGGGGGGCTCGAACAATGAGCAGTTCTTC
TRBJ1-1	TRBV14	-	-	CASSQGGALNTEAFF	TGTGCCAGCAGCCAAGGGGGGGCCCTGAACACTGAAGCTTTCTTT
TRBJ2-1	TRBV20-1	many	-	CSAGVSSWTSNEQFF	TGCAGTGCTGGGGTGTCTAGTTGGACCTCCAATGAGCAGTTCTTC
TRBJ2-5	TRBV20-1	few	-	CSAGVESQETQYF	TGCAGTGCTGGGGTCGAGTCCCAAGAGACCCAGTACTTC
TRBJ1-4	TRBV13	-	-	CASSNGINEKLFF	TGTGCCAGCAGCAACGGGATTAATGAAAAACTGTTTTTT
TRBJ1-2	TRBV29-1	many	-	CSVGAQVEDGYTF	TGCAGCGTTGGGGCCCAGGTTGAGGATGGCTACACCTTC
TRBJ1-1	TRBV20-1	many	TRBD1	CSAREKGQGAFTEAFF	TGCAGTGCTAGAGAAAAAGGACAGGGGGCTTTTACTGAAGCTTTCTTT
TRBJ2-3	TRBV6-2/TRBV6-3	few	-	CASINSGDPTDTQYF	TGTGCCAGCATCAATTCGGGGGACCCCACAGATACGCAGTATTTT
TRBJ2-2	TRBV27	few	TRBD2	CASSLGTRNTGELFF	TGTGCCAGCAGCTTGGGGACTAGGAACACCGGGGAGCTGTTTTTT
TRBJ2-2	TRBV29-1	many	-	CSGSQGSTGELFF	TGCAGCGGTTCGCAGGGTTCGACCGGGGAGCTGTTTTTT
TRBJ2-7	TRBV6-1	-	TRBD1	CASSPDRGLYEQYF	TGTGCCAGCAGTCCGGACAGGGGGCTCTACGAGCAGTACTTC
TRBJ2-5	TRBV2	few	TRBD2	CASGGLAGRETQYF	TGTGCCAGCGGGGGACTAGCGGGGCGGGAGACCCAGTACTTC
TRBJ2-5	TRBV6-1	-	TRBD2	CASSENGLAGGETQYF	TGTGCCAGCAGTGAAAACGGTCTAGCGGGAGGAGAGACCCAGTACTTC
TRBJ2-3	TRBV7-3	once	-	CASSLGGPGTDTQYF	TGTGCCAGCAGCTTAGGAGGGCCTGGCACAGATACGCAGTATTTT
TRBJ2-1	TRBV6-2/TRBV6-3	few	-	CASRTQVRSYNEQFF	TGTGCCAGCAGGACCCAAGTCCGCTCCTACAATGAGCAGTTCTTC
TRBJ2-1	TRBV20-1	many	TRBD2	CSARVLGTSYNEQFF	TGCAGTGCTAGAGTCCTGGGGACTAGTTACAATGAGCAGTTCTTC
TRBJ2-7	TRBV20-1	few	TRBD2	CSARDHAGDSTYEQYF	TGCAGTGCTAGAGATCACGCGGGAGACTCCACCTACGAGCAGTACTTC
TRBJ2-1	TRBV29-1	-	TRBD2	CSVEDPGGPNEQFF	TGCAGCGTTGAAGACCCGGGAGGGCCCAATGAGCAGTTCTTC
TRBJ2-6	TRBV6-1	many	-	CASSGGRANVLTF	TGTGCCAGCAGTGGGGGGCGGGCCAACGTCCTGACTTTC
TRBJ1-1	TRBV20-1	-	TRBD1	CSATDRGLMWNTEAFF	TGCAGTGCTACCGACAGGGGTCTTATGTGGAACACTGAAGCTTTCTTT
TRBJ2-1	TRBV7-9	-	TRBD2	CASSLGTSGAYNEQFF	TGTGCCAGCAGCTTAGGGACTAGCGGGGCCTACAATGAGCAGTTCTTC
TRBJ1-6	TRBV9	-	-	CASSFQGRGDNSPLHF	TGTGCCAGCAGCTTCCAGGGTAGAGGGGATAATTCACCCCTCCACTTT
TRBJ1-1	TRBV5-4	few	-	CASSWAGTEAFF	TGTGCCAGCAGCTGGGCGGGCACTGAAGCTTTCTTT
TRBJ2-1	TRBV12-3/TRBV12-4	few	TRBD2	CASRSGTSVFGEQFF	TGTGCCAGCAGATCCGGGACTAGCGTTTTCGGGGAGCAGTTCTTC
TRBJ2-1	TRBV7-9	few	TRBD1	CASSPWDRGKEQFF	TGTGCCAGCAGCCCCTGGGACAGGGGAAAGGAGCAGTTCTTC
TRBJ2-7	TRBV7-9	many	TRBD2	CASSLGLAGHTYEQYF	TGTGCCAGCAGCTTAGGCCTAGCGGGTCACACCTACGAGCAGTACTTC
TRBJ2-3	TRBV27	-	TRBD2	CASSGLAGGFTDTQYF	TGTGCCAGCAGCGGCCTAGCGGGGGGATTCACAGATACGCAGTATTTT
TRBJ2-7	TRBV27	few	-	CATRPGSQVAYEQYF	TGTGCCACCCGTCCAGGGTCGCAGGTCGCCTACGAGCAGTACTTC
TRBJ2-1	TRBV7-6	-	TRBD2	CASSSLAGGNNEQFF	TGTGCCAGCAGCTCCCTAGCGGGGGGGAACAATGAGCAGTTCTTC
TRBJ1-1	TRBV6-1	few	-	CASIAHSTEEGEAFF	TGTGCCAGCATTGCCCACTCGACAGAGGAGGGGGAAGCTTTCTTT
TRBJ2-7	TRBV7-9	few	-	CASSLAQGISYEQYF	TGTGCCAGCAGCTTAGCCCAGGGTATTTCCTACGAGCAGTACTTC
TRBJ2-1	TRBV12-3/TRBV12-4	-	-	CASSSPQQGTQEQFF	TGTGCCAGCAGTTCACCTCAACAGGGTACGCAGGAGCAGTTCTTC
TRBJ2-7	TRBV4-3	many	TRBD1	CASSQGTVSYEQYF	TGTGCCAGCAGCCAAGGGACAGTATCCTACGAGCAGTACTTC
TRBJ2-7	TRBV2	few	-	CASSDSEQYF	TGTGCCAGCAGTGACTCGGAGCAGTACTTC
TRBJ2-1	TRBV7-9	many	-	CASSRTRIGEQFF	TGTGCCAGCAGCCGAACAAGGATAGGGGAGCAGTTCTTC
TRBJ2-1	TRBV6-5	few	-	CASSYSKTGSLFF	TGTGCCAGCAGTTACTCGAAGACAGGTTCCCTGTTCTTC